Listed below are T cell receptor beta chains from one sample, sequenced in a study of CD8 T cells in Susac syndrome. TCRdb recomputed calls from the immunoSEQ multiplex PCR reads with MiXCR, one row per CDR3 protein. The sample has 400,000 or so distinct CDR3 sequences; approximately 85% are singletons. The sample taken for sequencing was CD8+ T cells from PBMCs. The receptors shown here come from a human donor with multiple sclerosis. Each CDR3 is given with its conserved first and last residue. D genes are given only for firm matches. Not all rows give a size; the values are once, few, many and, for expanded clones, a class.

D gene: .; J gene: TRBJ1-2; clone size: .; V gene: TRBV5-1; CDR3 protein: CASSPEGMGGYGYTF; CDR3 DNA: TGCGCCAGCAGCCCGGAGGGCATGGGGGGCTATGGCTACACCTTC
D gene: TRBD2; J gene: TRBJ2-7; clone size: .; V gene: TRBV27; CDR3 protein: CAVHTGTKQYF; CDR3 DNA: TGTGCCGTCCACACCGGGACTAAGCAGTACTTC
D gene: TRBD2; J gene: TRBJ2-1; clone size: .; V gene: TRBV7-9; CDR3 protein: CASSTAGGLYNEQFF; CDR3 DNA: TGTGCCAGCAGCACAGCGGGGGGATTATACAATGAGCAGTTCTTC
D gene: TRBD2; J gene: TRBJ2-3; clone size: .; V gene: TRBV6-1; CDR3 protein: CASKLAGGPDTQYF; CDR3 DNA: TGTGCCAGCAAACTAGCGGGAGGCCCAGATACGCAGTATTTT
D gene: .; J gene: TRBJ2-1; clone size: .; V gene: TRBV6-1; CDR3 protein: CASSPGTTYNEQFF; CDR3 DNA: TGTGCCAGCAGCCCCGGGACGACGTACAATGAGCAGTTCTTC
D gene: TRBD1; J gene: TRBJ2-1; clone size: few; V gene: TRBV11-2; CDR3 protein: CASSLRAGTADNEQFF; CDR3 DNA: TGTGCCAGCAGCTTAAGAGCTGGGACAGCCGACAATGAGCAGTTCTTC
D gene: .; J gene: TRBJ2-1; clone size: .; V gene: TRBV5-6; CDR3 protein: CASSLPSQDRYNEQFF; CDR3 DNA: TGTGCCAGCAGCTTGCCGAGCCAGGACCGGTACAATGAGCAGTTCTTC
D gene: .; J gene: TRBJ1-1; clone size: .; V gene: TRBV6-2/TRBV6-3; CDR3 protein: CASSPAWGWSEAFF; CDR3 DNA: TGTGCCAGCAGCCCCGCGTGGGGGTGGTCTGAAGCTTTCTTT
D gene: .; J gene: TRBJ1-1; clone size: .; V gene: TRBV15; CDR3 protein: CATSRDRDTRRAEAFF; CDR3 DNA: TGTGCCACCAGCAGAGACCGGGACACGCGTCGCGCTGAAGCTTTCTTT
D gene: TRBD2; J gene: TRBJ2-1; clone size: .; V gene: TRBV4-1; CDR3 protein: CASSQGGAGGPNEQFF; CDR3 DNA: TGCGCCAGCAGCCAAGGGGGAGCGGGAGGGCCGAATGAGCAGTTCTTC
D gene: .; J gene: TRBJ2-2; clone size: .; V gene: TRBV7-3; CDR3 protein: CASLAENTGELFF; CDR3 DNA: TGTGCCAGCTTAGCGGAGAACACCGGGGAGCTGTTTTTT
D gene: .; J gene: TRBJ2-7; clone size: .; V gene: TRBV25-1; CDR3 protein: CASSGPYEQYF; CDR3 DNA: TGTGCCAGCAGTGGGCCTTACGAGCAGTACTTC
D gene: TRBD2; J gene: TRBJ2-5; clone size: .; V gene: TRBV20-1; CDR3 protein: CSAFVRGSRETQYF; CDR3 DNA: TGCAGTGCTTTTGTCCGCGGGAGTCGGGAGACCCAGTACTTC
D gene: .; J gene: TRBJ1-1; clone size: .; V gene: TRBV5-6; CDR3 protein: CASSSNTFTEAFF; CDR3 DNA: TGTGCCAGCAGCTCAAACACCTTCACTGAAGCTTTCTTT
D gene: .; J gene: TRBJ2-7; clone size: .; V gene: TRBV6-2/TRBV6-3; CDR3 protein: CASIPGQTYYEQYF; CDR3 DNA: TGTGCCAGCATCCCGGGACAAACATACTACGAGCAGTACTTC
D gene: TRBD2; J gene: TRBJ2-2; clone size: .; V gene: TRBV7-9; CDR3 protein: CASRLAGLGELFF; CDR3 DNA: TGTGCCAGTAGACTAGCGGGACTCGGGGAGCTGTTTTTT
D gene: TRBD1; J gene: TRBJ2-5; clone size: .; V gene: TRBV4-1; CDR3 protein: CASSQVDRSQETQYF; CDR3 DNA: TGCGCCAGCAGCCAAGTGGACAGGAGCCAAGAGACCCAGTACTTC
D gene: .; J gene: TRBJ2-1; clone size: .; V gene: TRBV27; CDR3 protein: CASSPRPWGEQFF; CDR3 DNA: TGTGCCAGCAGTCCCAGACCTTGGGGTGAGCAGTTCTTC
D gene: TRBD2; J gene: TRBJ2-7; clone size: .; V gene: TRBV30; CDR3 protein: CAWSASGANYEQYF; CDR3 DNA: TGTGCCTGGAGCGCTAGCGGGGCAAACTACGAGCAGTACTTC
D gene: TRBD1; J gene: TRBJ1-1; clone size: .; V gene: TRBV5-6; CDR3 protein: CASSWTDRGGLAFF; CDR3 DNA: TGTGCCAGCAGCTGGACGGACAGGGGAGGATTAGCTTTCTTT
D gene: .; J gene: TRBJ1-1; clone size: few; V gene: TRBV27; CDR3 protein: CASSLQDMNTEAFF; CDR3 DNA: TGTGCCAGTAGCCTACAAGACATGAACACTGAAGCTTTCTTT
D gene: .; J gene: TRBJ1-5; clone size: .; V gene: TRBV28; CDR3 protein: CASSSRGGLNQPQHF; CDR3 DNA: TGTGCCAGCAGCAGCCGGGGGGGTCTCAATCAGCCCCAGCATTTT
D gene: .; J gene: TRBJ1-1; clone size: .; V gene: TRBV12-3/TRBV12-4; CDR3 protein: CASSFPHAGENTEAFF; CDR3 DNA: TGTGCCAGCAGTTTCCCCCACGCAGGAGAGAACACTGAAGCTTTCTTT
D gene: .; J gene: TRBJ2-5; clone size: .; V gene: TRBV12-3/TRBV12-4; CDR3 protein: CASSTRRLQETQYF; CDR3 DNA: TGTGCCAGCAGTACGAGAAGATTACAAGAGACCCAGTACTTC
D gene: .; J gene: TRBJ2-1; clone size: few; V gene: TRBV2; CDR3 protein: CASRPAGQLYNEQFF; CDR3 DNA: TGTGCCAGCAGACCTGCCGGACAGTTATACAATGAGCAGTTCTTC
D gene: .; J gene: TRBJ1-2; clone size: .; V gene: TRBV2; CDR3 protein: CASGDLGYTF; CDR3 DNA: TGTGCCAGTGGGGACCTTGGCTACACCTTC
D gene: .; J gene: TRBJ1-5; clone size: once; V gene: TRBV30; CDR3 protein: CAWSFRTREKNQPQHF; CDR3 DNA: TGTGCCTGGTCCTTCCGGACCAGGGAGAAGAATCAGCCCCAGCATTTT
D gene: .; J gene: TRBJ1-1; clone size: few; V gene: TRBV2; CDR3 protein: CASSQEYTEAFF; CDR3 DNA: TGTGCCAGCAGTCAGGAATACACTGAAGCTTTCTTT
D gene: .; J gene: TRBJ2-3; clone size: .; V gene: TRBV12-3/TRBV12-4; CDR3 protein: CASSLYRDTQYF; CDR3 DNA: TGTGCCAGCAGTCTATATCGGGATACGCAGTATTTT
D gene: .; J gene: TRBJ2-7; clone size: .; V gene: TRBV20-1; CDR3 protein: CSAAGTNSYEQYF; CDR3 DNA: TGCAGTGCTGCGGGGACAAACTCCTACGAGCAGTACTTC
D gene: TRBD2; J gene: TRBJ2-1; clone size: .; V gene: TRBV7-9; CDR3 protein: CASSLGLAGIRGNEQFF; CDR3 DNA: TGTGCCAGCAGCTTAGGACTAGCGGGTATTCGTGGCAATGAGCAGTTCTTC